The rows below give T cell receptor beta chains drawn from one sample of a study of early T cells in non-severe SARS-CoV-2 infection. From the 5' RACE reads, TCRdb called clonotypes with MiXCR, one entry per CDR3 protein. The table includes 70,000 to 90,000 distinct CDR3 sequences, 10% to 15% detected once. Specimen: whole blood. These receptors were collected from an adult who was a healthcare worker with PCR-confirmed SARS-CoV-2 infection or an uninfected control (not recorded which). CDR3s include the opening cysteine and the closing phenylalanine or tryptophan. The D gene is left open where the match is weak. Expanded clones are given a class, and other clones once, few, many or no size at all.

abundance	d_gene	j_gene	v_gene	CDR3nt	CDR3aa
NA	TRBD2	TRBJ2-1	TRBV5-1	TGCGCCAGCAGCTTTATGCTAGCGGGGGTTTACAATGAGCAGTTCTTC	CASSFMLAGVYNEQFF
many	NA	TRBJ2-3	TRBV6-6	TGTGCCAGCAGTTACTCAGAACGGGCCAACACAGATACGCAGTATTTT	CASSYSERANTDTQYF
few	TRBD1	TRBJ2-1	TRBV5-4	TGTGCCAGCAGCGCTAACAGGGGTAACAATGAGCAGTTCTTC	CASSANRGNNEQFF
NA	TRBD2	TRBJ2-2	TRBV19	TGTGCCAGTACCCCACTAGCGGGACAGAACACCGGGGAGCTGTTTTTT	CASTPLAGQNTGELFF
many	TRBD2	TRBJ2-7	TRBV6-2/TRBV6-3	TGTGCCAGCACCCACGCGGGTGGCGGGAGCTACGAGCAGTACTTC	CASTHAGGGSYEQYF
few	NA	TRBJ1-2	TRBV29-1	TGCAGCGTTGAGGGGACACCGACAGGCTACACCTTC	CSVEGTPTGYTF
NA	NA	TRBJ2-5	TRBV11-1	TGTGCCAGCAGCCAAGCCCAGCACCGAGGGGAGACCCAGTACTTC	CASSQAQHRGETQYF
many	TRBD2	TRBJ2-7	TRBV20-1	TGCAGTGTTCGGGATAGCGGGATCTCCTACGAGCAGTACTTC	CSVRDSGISYEQYF
many	TRBD2	TRBJ2-2	TRBV27	TGTGCCAGCAGTTTACTAGCGGGTACAACCGGGGAGCTGTTTTTT	CASSLLAGTTGELFF
few	NA	TRBJ2-2	TRBV4-1	TGCGCCAGCAGCCCCTCATGGCACGGGGAGCTGTTTTTT	CASSPSWHGELFF
NA	TRBD2	TRBJ2-7	TRBV28	TGTGCCAGCAGTGCCGGGACTAGCGGGAGTCGCGAGCAGTACTTC	CASSAGTSGSREQYF
many	TRBD1	TRBJ2-7	TRBV27	TGTGCCAGCAGTCTCTACAATGGACAGGAGATTTACGAGCAGTACTTC	CASSLYNGQEIYEQYF
NA	NA	TRBJ2-7	TRBV28	TGTGCCAGCACCCCGGAACGATTGGTGAACTACGAGCAGTACTTC	CASTPERLVNYEQYF
few	TRBD1	TRBJ1-4	TRBV2	TGTGCCAGCTCCGGGACAGGGGCTGAAAAACTGTTTTTT	CASSGTGAEKLFF
few	NA	TRBJ2-7	TRBV28	TGTGCCAGCAAGGTGACGCACTCCTACGAGCAGTACTTC	CASKVTHSYEQYF
NA	NA	TRBJ1-1	TRBV28	TGTGCCAGCACGGTCAGGATGAACACTGAAGCTTTCTTT	CASTVRMNTEAFF
few	NA	TRBJ2-1	TRBV29-1	TGCAGCGTTGATGAGCAGTTCTTC	CSVDEQFF
few	NA	TRBJ2-2	TRBV11-2	TGTGCCAGCAGCTTTGGCGGGGCTTCGAACACCGGGGAGCTGTTTTTT	CASSFGGASNTGELFF
many	NA	TRBJ2-7	TRBV20-1	TGCAGTGCTAGACCCTCTGGGTTGTTCGGCGAGCAGTACTTC	CSARPSGLFGEQYF
NA	TRBD1	TRBJ2-3	TRBV5-8	TGTGCCAGCAGCTTGGACAGGGGAAGGGGTACGCAGTATTTT	CASSLDRGRGTQYF
NA	NA	TRBJ2-1	TRBV29-1	TGCAGCGTTGGAGGGGGGTGGCTCAATGAGCAGTTCTTC	CSVGGGWLNEQFF
NA	TRBD1	TRBJ1-2	TRBV10-3	TGTGCCATCAGTCCCGGGACAGGGGATTATGGCTACACCTTC	CAISPGTGDYGYTF
NA	TRBD1	TRBJ2-1	TRBV10-2	TGCGCCAGCAGCGCCGGGACAGGGGATCCTCGGAATGAGCAGTTCTTC	CASSAGTGDPRNEQFF
few	TRBD2	TRBJ2-5	TRBV29-1	TGCAGCGTTGCCAGACTAGCGGGAGGCCGCGTGCGGACCCAGTACTTC	CSVARLAGGRVRTQYF
NA	TRBD1	TRBJ2-6	TRBV3-1	TGTGCCAGCAGCCAAGGGGACAGAAGGTACTCCCCTGGGGCCAACGTCCTGACTTTC	CASSQGDRRYSPGANVLTF
many	NA	TRBJ1-5	TRBV12-3/TRBV12-4	TGTGCCAGCAGTTTAGGGAGTAGGGAGCAGCCCCAGCATTTT	CASSLGSREQPQHF
many	TRBD1	TRBJ1-5	TRBV6-6	TGTGCCAGCAGTTCACAGGGGCGGGATCTGCCCCAGCATTTT	CASSSQGRDLPQHF
few	NA	TRBJ1-5	TRBV20-1	TGCAGTGCTGGAAGCAGGGGTAATCAGCCCCAGCATTTT	CSAGSRGNQPQHF
few	NA	TRBJ2-7	TRBV21-1	TGTGCCAGCAGCAAAAGGGCTAGCGGGAGTATCCAGTACGAGCAGTACTTC	CASSKRASGSIQYEQYF
NA	TRBD1	TRBJ1-5	TRBV28	TGTGCCAGCACCTCCAGACGAGGACAGGCTAGCAATCAGCCCCAGCATTTT	CASTSRRGQASNQPQHF
medium-sized	NA	TRBJ2-1	TRBV2	TGTGCCAGCAGTCCTTTCTTACAGGGTAAGGGGTATGAGCAGTTCTTC	CASSPFLQGKGYEQFF
NA	NA	TRBJ1-1	TRBV7-6	TGTGCCAGCAGCTTAGCTGCAGAGATGAACACTGAAGCTTTCTTT	CASSLAAEMNTEAFF
few	TRBD1	TRBJ1-5	TRBV6-2/TRBV6-3	TGTGCCAGCCGGCCTTTGACAGGGTCACGCGTGTGGGGTAATCAGCCCCAGCATTTT	CASRPLTGSRVWGNQPQHF
many	NA	TRBJ1-3	TRBV5-5	TGTGCCAGCAGCCCCCGGGACACGCTCTCTGGAAACACCATATATTTT	CASSPRDTLSGNTIYF
NA	NA	TRBJ1-3	TRBV28	TGTGCCAGCACCCCCCGGACCGCTGGAAACACCATATATTTT	CASTPRTAGNTIYF
many	NA	TRBJ2-3	TRBV4-1	TGCGCCAGCAGCCAAGATGGGACGGTCACAGATACGCAGTATTTT	CASSQDGTVTDTQYF
many	TRBD2	TRBJ2-7	TRBV7-6	TGTGCCAGCAGCTATGATGGGGGAGGGCCCGATGAGCAGTACTTC	CASSYDGGGPDEQYF
few	NA	TRBJ2-7	TRBV7-2	TGTGCCAGCAGCTTATCACTAGCAAGCTACGAGCAGTACTTC	CASSLSLASYEQYF
many	NA	TRBJ1-1	TRBV11-2	TGTGCCAGCAGCTTAGCGAACAGGGTTGGAGAAGCTTTCTTT	CASSLANRVGEAFF
NA	TRBD2	TRBJ2-1	TRBV20-1	TGCAGTGCTAGTACTGTAGCGGGGACAACCTACAATGAGCAGTTCTTC	CSASTVAGTTYNEQFF
many	NA	TRBJ2-3	TRBV29-1	TGCAGCGTTGAACTGGGGTCTCAGTATTTT	CSVELGSQYF
few	TRBD2	TRBJ2-1	TRBV11-2	TGTGCCAGCAGCTTTCTAGCGGGAGGGATGGATGAGCAGTTCTTC	CASSFLAGGMDEQFF
NA	NA	TRBJ2-5	TRBV19	TGTGCCAGTCTGGGCCAAGAGACCCAGTACTTC	CASLGQETQYF
NA	NA	TRBJ2-7	TRBV5-1	TGCGCCAGCAGCTTGGGACGAGACGAGCAGTACTTC	CASSLGRDEQYF
few	TRBD2	TRBJ2-7	TRBV11-2	TGTGCCAGCAGCTTAGTAGCGGGGGATTCCTACGAGCAGTACTTC	CASSLVAGDSYEQYF
few	NA	TRBJ1-2	TRBV3-1	TGTGCCAGCAGCCAATTGCTTTCCGATTATGGCTACACCTTC	CASSQLLSDYGYTF
many	NA	TRBJ2-7	TRBV5-1	TGCGCCAGCAGCCAGGACAGTAACCTCCTACAGTACTTC	CASSQDSNLLQYF
many	NA	TRBJ1-1	TRBV3-1	TGTGCCAGCTCCCCAACGAACACTGAAGCTTTCTTT	CASSPTNTEAFF
NA	NA	TRBJ2-5	TRBV29-1	TGCAGCGTTGACGCAGGTATACAAGAGACCCAGTACTTC	CSVDAGIQETQYF
few	NA	TRBJ1-4	TRBV18	TGTGCCAGCTCACCTCCGGACGGTTATAATGAAAAACTGTTTTTT	CASSPPDGYNEKLFF